These 10 T cell receptor beta chains originate from one sample sequenced in a study of T-cell reconstitution after alpha-beta-depleted transplantation in children. The TCRbeta library was prepared with unique molecular identifiers. Using its own MiXCR run on the PCR reads, TCRdb lists one record per CDR3 protein. The sample consists of hundreds of thousands of distinct CDR3 sequences, about 21% of them appearing once. The specimen comprised PBMCs, mostly from graft donor cells, sampled 360 days after TCRalphabeta/CD19-depleted stem cell transplant. The receptors were sampled from a boy in the first two years of life who had a stem cell transplant for acute myeloid leukemia, so the T cells may come from the graft donor.

The chain carries TRBV6-2 or TRBV6-3 and TRBJ1-1; TRBD1 aligns across 7 bases. J gave up 1 base and V 5 bases, and 10 bases lay outside the gene matches. This CDR3 spans 16 amino acids. The germline V gene encodes CDR1 MNHEY and CDR2 SVGEGT. Here the CDR3 reads CASSRHRGRENTEAFF. The CDR3 DNA reads TGTGCCAGCAGTCGACACAGGGGTCGAGAGAACACTGAAGCTTTCTTT.

This clonotype was observed many times. The J gene is TRBJ2-3, the V gene TRBV7-9, with D perhaps matching TRBD2 (6 bases). CDR1 and CDR2 from the germline V gene are SEHNR and FQNEAQ (reference sequence). The V end was cut by 1 base, the J end by 4 bases, with 15 bases between. CDR3 length: 16 residues. CDR3 DNA: TGTGCCAGCAGCTTAGGATGGCAGGGAGGTGCAGATACGCAGTATTTT. It specifies CASSLGWQGGADTQYF.

This clonotype showed up just a few times. This chain connects TRBV12-3 or TRBV12-4 to TRBJ2-3; D gene unclear. V was shortened by 1 base and J by 2 bases, with 10 bases between the two germline ends. The CDR3 runs 15 residues. For the CDR3, the DNA is TGTGCCAGCAGTTTAGACCCTGGATCCACAGATACGCAGTATTTT. It translates to CASSLDPGSTDTQYF.

On this clonotype: At one of its ends the junction is not consistent with the germline gene, which may arise from a read error. V usage is TRBV7-9 and J usage is TRBJ2-7; no definite D call. Germline CDR1 reads SEHNR; CDR2 reads FQNEAQ (reference sequence). CDR3 size: 13 residues. The DNA for the CDR3 is TGTGCCAGCAGTCCCGCTGGGGTGGGCTTATTCTCCTTC. It is translated as CASSPAGVGLFSF.

V and J are TRBV30 and TRBJ2-1; TRBD2 aligns across 14 bases. The CDR3 is 18 residues long. Trimming at V came to 5 bases and at J to 3 bases, leaving 12 bases not matched to a gene. Per germline, CDR1 GTSNPN and CDR2 SVGIG (reference sequence). CDR3 protein: CAWWTSGGPEIFYNEQFF. The CDR3 DNA reads as TGTGCCTGGTGGACTAGCGGGGGGCCCGAGATCTTCTACAATGAGCAGTTCTTC.

This clonotype was detected only a few times. This chain uses TRBV20-1 with TRBJ1-4; possible D gene TRBD1, 5 bases. This CDR3 region has 15 residues. Germline CDR1 DFQATT, CDR2 SNEGSKA (reference sequence). Deletions cut 5 bases from V and 1 base from J, with 14 bases between. The CDR3 DNA reads TGCAGTGCTCCCCTCGACAGCGGAACTAATGAAAAACTGTTTTTT. Protein sequence: CSAPLDSGTNEKLFF.

This clonotype was counted many times. The chain links TRBV6-5 to TRBJ2-1; no reliable D call. V shed 0 bases and J shed 5 bases, with 11 bases lying between them. CDR3 length: 15 amino acids. CDR1 is MNHEY and CDR2 is SVGAGI in the germline V gene. DNA of the CDR3: TGTGCCAGCAGTTACTCGTCTGTTAGACACAATGAGCAGTTCTTC. It yields the protein CASSYSSVRHNEQFF.

This clonotype was observed many times. In DNA form, the CDR3 reads TGCGCCAGCAGCCCACGGTTCCAAGAGACCCAGTACTTC. Encoded protein: CASSPRFQETQYF. The genes are TRBV4-3 and TRBJ2-5, with D hard to call. Germline V gene data show CDR1 as LGHNA and CDR2 as YSLEER. This CDR3 region has 13 residues. Trimming took off 4 bases at V and 1 base at J, with 7 bases between the two ends.

In its sample, this clonotype was seen many times. This chain links TRBV28 with TRBJ1-5; D is perhaps TRBD1 (5 bases). CDR1 and CDR2 from the germline V gene are MDHEN and SYDVKM. The CDR3 is 16 amino acids. V was shortened by 1 base and J by 2 bases, with 12 bases between the two germline ends. This CDR3 is CASSLSGGARNQPQHF. In DNA, the CDR3 is TGTGCCAGCAGTTTATCGGGAGGGGCGCGCAATCAGCCCCAGCATTTT.

Only a few counts were recorded for this clonotype. CDR3 sequence: CASSPGLAAGYEQYF. The CDR3 DNA reads as TGTGCCAGCAGTCCGGGACTAGCGGCCGGGTACGAGCAGTACTTC. The chain recombines TRBV12-3 or TRBV12-4 with TRBJ2-7; 11 bases are a match to TRBD2. V shed 5 bases and J 4 bases; nucleotides not matched to a gene: 7. The CDR3 extends over 15 amino acids.